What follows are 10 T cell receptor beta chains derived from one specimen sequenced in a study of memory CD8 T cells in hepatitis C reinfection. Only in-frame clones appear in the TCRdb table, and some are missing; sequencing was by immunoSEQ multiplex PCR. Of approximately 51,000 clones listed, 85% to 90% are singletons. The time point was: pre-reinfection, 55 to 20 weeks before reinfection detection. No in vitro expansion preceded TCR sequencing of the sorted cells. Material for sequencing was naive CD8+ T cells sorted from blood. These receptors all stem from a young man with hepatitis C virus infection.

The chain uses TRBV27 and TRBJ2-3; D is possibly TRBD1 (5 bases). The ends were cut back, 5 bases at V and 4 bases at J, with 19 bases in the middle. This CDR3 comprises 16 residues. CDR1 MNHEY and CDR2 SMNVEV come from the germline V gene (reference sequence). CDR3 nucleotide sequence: TGTGCCAGCAGTACCCTTAGTAGGGGATCGTCAGATACGCAGTATTTT. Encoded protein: CASSTLSRGSSDTQYF.

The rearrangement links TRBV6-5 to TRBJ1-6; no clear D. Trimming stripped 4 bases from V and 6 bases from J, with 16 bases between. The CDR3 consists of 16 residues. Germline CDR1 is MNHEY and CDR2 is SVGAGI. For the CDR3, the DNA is TGTGCCAGCAGTTCCCAAGTCGCAGGAATTAATTCACCCCTCCACTTT. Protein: CASSSQVAGINSPLHF.

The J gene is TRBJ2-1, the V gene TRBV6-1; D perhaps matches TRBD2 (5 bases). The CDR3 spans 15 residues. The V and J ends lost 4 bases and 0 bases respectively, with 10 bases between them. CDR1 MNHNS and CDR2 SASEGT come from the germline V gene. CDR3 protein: CASSVSGSSYNEQFF. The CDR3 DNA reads TGTGCCAGCAGTGTCTCGGGGAGCTCCTACAATGAGCAGTTCTTC.

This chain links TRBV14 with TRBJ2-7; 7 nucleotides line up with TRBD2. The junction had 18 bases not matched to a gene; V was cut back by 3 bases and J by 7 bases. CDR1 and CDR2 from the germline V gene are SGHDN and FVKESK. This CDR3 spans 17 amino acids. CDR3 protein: CASSQGGTFSPTPEQYF. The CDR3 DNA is TGTGCCAGCAGCCAGGGGGGGACTTTTTCCCCTACCCCAGAGCAGTACTTC. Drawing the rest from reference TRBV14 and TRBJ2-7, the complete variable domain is EAGVTQFPSHSVIEKGQTVTLRCDPISGHDNLYWYRRVMGKEIKFLLHFVKESKQDESGMPNNRFLAERTGGTYSTLKVQPAELEDSGVYFCASSQGGTFSPTPEQYFGPGTRLTVT.

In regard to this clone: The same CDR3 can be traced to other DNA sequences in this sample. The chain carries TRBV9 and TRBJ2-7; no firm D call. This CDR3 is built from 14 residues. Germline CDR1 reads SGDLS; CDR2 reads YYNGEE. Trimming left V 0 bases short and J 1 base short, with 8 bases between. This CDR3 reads CASSVGGSSYEQYF. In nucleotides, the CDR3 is TGTGCCAGCAGCGTAGGCGGTTCATCCTACGAGCAGTACTTC. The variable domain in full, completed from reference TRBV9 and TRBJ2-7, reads DSGVTQTPKHLITATGQRVTLRCSPRSGDLSVYWYQQSLDQGLQFLIQYYNGEERAKGNILERFSAQQFPDLHSELNLSSLELGDSALYFCASSVGGSSYEQYFGPGTRLTVT.

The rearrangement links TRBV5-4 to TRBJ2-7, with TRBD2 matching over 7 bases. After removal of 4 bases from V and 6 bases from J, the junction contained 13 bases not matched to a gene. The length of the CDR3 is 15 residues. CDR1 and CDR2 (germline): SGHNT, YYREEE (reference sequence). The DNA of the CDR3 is TGTGCCAGCAGCCCCCCTCGGGGGGAAGCTTTCGAGCAGTACTTC. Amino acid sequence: CASSPPRGEAFEQYF. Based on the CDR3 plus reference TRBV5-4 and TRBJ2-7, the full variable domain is ETGVTQSPTHLIKTRGQQVTLRCSSQSGHNTVSWYQQALGQGPQFIFQYYREEENGRGNFPPRFSGLQFPNYSSELNVNALELDDSALYLCASSPPRGEAFEQYFGPGTRLTVT.

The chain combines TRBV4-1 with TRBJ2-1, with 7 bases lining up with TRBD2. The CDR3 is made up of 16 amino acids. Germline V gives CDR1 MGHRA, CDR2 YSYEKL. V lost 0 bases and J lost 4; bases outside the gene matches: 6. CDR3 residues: CASSQDLASGYNEQFF. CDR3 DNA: TGCGCCAGCAGCCAAGATTTGGCTAGCGGATACAATGAGCAGTTCTTC.

CDR3: CASSEEDTRFGGNTIYF. For the CDR3, the DNA is TGTGCCAGCAGTGAAGAGGACACCCGCTTTGGCGGAAACACCATATATTTT. The chain is built from TRBV6-1 and TRBJ1-3, with D perhaps matching TRBD1 (5 bases). CDR1 MNHNS and CDR2 SASEGT come from the germline V gene. Trimming stripped 1 base from V and 4 bases from J, with 17 bases between. The CDR3 contains 17 residues.

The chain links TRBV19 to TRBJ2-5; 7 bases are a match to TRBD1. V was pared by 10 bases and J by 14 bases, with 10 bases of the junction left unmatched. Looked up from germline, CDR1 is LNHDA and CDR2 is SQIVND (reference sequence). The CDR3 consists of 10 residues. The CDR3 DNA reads TGTGCCACGACGAGGGCAGGGGGATACTTC. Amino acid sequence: CATTRAGGYF.

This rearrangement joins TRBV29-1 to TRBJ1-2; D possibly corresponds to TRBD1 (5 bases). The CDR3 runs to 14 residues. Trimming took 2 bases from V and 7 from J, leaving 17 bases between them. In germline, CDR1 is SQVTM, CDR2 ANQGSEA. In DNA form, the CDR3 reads TGCAGCGTTGAATATGAGGCAGGGAGGGGTGGCTACACCTTC. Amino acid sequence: CSVEYEAGRGGYTF.